The rows below give T cell receptor beta chains drawn from one sample of a study of kidney transplant recipient with SARS-CoV-2 infection. One entry per CDR3 protein results from TCRdb running MiXCR on the reads. The table lists approximately 240,000 distinct CDR3 sequences, 29% of them singletons. The sample in question was a blood sample, obtained at baseline and on day 111 from a kidney transplant recipient. Receptor source: a young adult male patient who had COVID-19 and was a kidney transplant recipient. Some T cells here may be from the graft donor. Each CDR3 is given with its conserved first and last residue. Fields, in order: CDR3 length, J gene, V gene, CDR3 protein.

cdr3_length: 15
j_call: TRBJ2-7
v_call: TRBV19
cdr3_aa: CASSIIGASSYEQYF

cdr3_length: 15
j_call: TRBJ2-7
v_call: TRBV28
cdr3_aa: CASSPGTRSPYEQYF

cdr3_length: 15
j_call: TRBJ2-7
v_call: TRBV6-5
cdr3_aa: CASSPTSGSGHEQYF

cdr3_length: 14
j_call: TRBJ1-1
v_call: TRBV20-1
cdr3_aa: CSASTGQRHTEAFF

cdr3_length: 14
j_call: TRBJ1-4
v_call: TRBV9
cdr3_aa: CASSVGRQAEKLFF

cdr3_length: 12
j_call: TRBJ1-1
v_call: TRBV7-9
cdr3_aa: CASSEDRGRAFF

cdr3_length: 16
j_call: TRBJ1-2
v_call: TRBV5-3
cdr3_aa: CARFRLVVRKTYGYTF

cdr3_length: 16
j_call: TRBJ1-1
v_call: TRBV19
cdr3_aa: CASSIQGQGPWTEAFF

cdr3_length: 15
j_call: TRBJ2-7
v_call: TRBV5-1
cdr3_aa: CASSSSPTASYEQYF

cdr3_length: 14
j_call: TRBJ2-7
v_call: TRBV16
cdr3_aa: CASSPNPTTGHYGF

cdr3_length: 17
j_call: TRBJ1-2
v_call: TRBV7-8
cdr3_aa: CASSQRPFTRKTYGYTF

cdr3_length: 12
j_call: TRBJ1-1
v_call: TRBV6-5
cdr3_aa: CASISTWTEAFF

cdr3_length: 20
j_call: TRBJ2-6
v_call: TRBV19
cdr3_aa: CASSLMGQSSSSSGANVLTF

cdr3_length: 17
j_call: TRBJ1-2
v_call: TRBV11-1
cdr3_aa: CASSIINKAGKTYGYTF

cdr3_length: 17
j_call: TRBJ1-2
v_call: TRBV19
cdr3_aa: CASSRNRTNRKTYGYTF

cdr3_length: 16
j_call: TRBJ1-2
v_call: TRBV1
cdr3_aa: CTSSSSSVRKTYGYTF

cdr3_length: 17
j_call: TRBJ2-1
v_call: TRBV30
cdr3_aa: CAWSVRSIAGVYNEQFF

cdr3_length: 17
j_call: TRBJ1-2
v_call: TRBV12-5
cdr3_aa: CASGNRTLQGKTYGYTF

cdr3_length: 16
j_call: TRBJ1-2
v_call: TRBV5-6
cdr3_aa: CASCILSSRKTYGYTF

cdr3_length: 15
j_call: TRBJ1-5
v_call: TRBV6-1
cdr3_aa: CASSESQFSNQPQHF

cdr3_length: 13
j_call: TRBJ1-6
v_call: TRBV2
cdr3_aa: CASSPAGKSPLHF

cdr3_length: 17
j_call: TRBJ1-2
v_call: TRBV25-1
cdr3_aa: CASSQRGELGKTYGYTF

cdr3_length: 17
j_call: TRBJ2-3
v_call: TRBV21-1
cdr3_aa: CASRINIATVMQDTQYF

cdr3_length: 14
j_call: TRBJ2-3
v_call: TRBV12-3/TRBV12-4
cdr3_aa: CASSTSGDGNTQYF

cdr3_length: 12
j_call: TRBJ2-2
v_call: TRBV14
cdr3_aa: CASSQVQGELFF

cdr3_length: 17
j_call: TRBJ1-2
v_call: TRBV10-2
cdr3_aa: CASSFTSTSRKTYGYTF

cdr3_length: 12
j_call: TRBJ2-5
v_call: TRBV10-1
cdr3_aa: CASGSGTETQYF

cdr3_length: 13
j_call: TRBJ2-7
v_call: TRBV7-2
cdr3_aa: CASSLGRVYEQYF

cdr3_length: 15
j_call: TRBJ1-5
v_call: TRBV7-8
cdr3_aa: CASSLVGWGNQPQHF

cdr3_length: 14
j_call: TRBJ2-5
v_call: TRBV6-5
cdr3_aa: CASSRQVQRETQYF

cdr3_length: 14
j_call: TRBJ2-1
v_call: TRBV12-3/TRBV12-4
cdr3_aa: CTSRSSGFYNEQFF

cdr3_length: 16
j_call: TRBJ1-2
v_call: TRBV5-3
cdr3_aa: CARLGQVVRKTYGYTF

cdr3_length: 14
j_call: TRBJ2-5
v_call: TRBV6-5
cdr3_aa: CASSTVGWGETQYF

cdr3_length: 16
j_call: TRBJ1-2
v_call: TRBV5-4
cdr3_aa: CASDEPVPGKTYGYTF

cdr3_length: 15
j_call: TRBJ2-7
v_call: TRBV24-1
cdr3_aa: CATSDRTSPPYEQYF

cdr3_length: 15
j_call: TRBJ1-3
v_call: TRBV19
cdr3_aa: CASSTGGGFGNTIYF

cdr3_length: 17
j_call: TRBJ2-3
v_call: TRBV24-1
cdr3_aa: CATSDEGTGAKEDTQYF

cdr3_length: 14
j_call: TRBJ2-1
v_call: TRBV19
cdr3_aa: CASSLATDDNEQFF

cdr3_length: 17
j_call: TRBJ2-5
v_call: TRBV3-1
cdr3_aa: CASSTLAPISFPETQYF

cdr3_length: 14
j_call: TRBJ2-5
v_call: TRBV10-3
cdr3_aa: CAIRNDRAGETQYF

cdr3_length: 13
j_call: TRBJ2-7
v_call: TRBV12-3/TRBV12-4
cdr3_aa: CAGSLDITYEQYF

cdr3_length: 17
j_call: TRBJ1-2
v_call: TRBV7-4
cdr3_aa: CASSYVLSARKTYGYTF

cdr3_length: 17
j_call: TRBJ2-6
v_call: TRBV8-2
cdr3_aa: CGIIHRITQSRANVLTF

cdr3_length: 16
j_call: TRBJ2-6
v_call: TRBV6-5
cdr3_aa: CASSYGDRSGANVLTF

cdr3_length: 14
j_call: TRBJ1-1
v_call: TRBV11-2
cdr3_aa: CASSLGRMNTEAFF

cdr3_length: 13
j_call: -
v_call: TRBV30
cdr3_aa: CAWSLRGPYEQYF

cdr3_length: 14
j_call: -
v_call: TRBV13
cdr3_aa: CASSPDGLSYEQYF

cdr3_length: 14
j_call: TRBJ1-1
v_call: TRBV20-1
cdr3_aa: CSAGGQSRTPEAFF

cdr3_length: 19
j_call: TRBJ1-2
v_call: TRBV7-5
cdr3_aa: CISVPEKVPEVGKTYGYTF

cdr3_length: 15
j_call: TRBJ2-1
v_call: TRBV5-8
cdr3_aa: CASERAGGRYNEQFF

cdr3_length: 15
j_call: TRBJ2-2
v_call: TRBV27
cdr3_aa: CASRATSTNTGELFF

cdr3_length: 15
j_call: TRBJ2-1
v_call: TRBV7-9
cdr3_aa: CASSLPGPATNEQFF

cdr3_length: 17
j_call: TRBJ1-2
v_call: TRBV18
cdr3_aa: CASSYSADIWKTYGYTF

cdr3_length: 17
j_call: TRBJ1-5
v_call: TRBV30
cdr3_aa: CAWSVHARGIGAQPQHF

cdr3_length: 16
j_call: TRBJ1-2
v_call: TRBV20-1
cdr3_aa: CSAQDRGGGGYYGYTF

cdr3_length: 16
j_call: TRBJ2-2
v_call: TRBV19
cdr3_aa: CASRSYPGGNTGELFF

cdr3_length: 13
j_call: TRBJ2-3
v_call: TRBV5-4
cdr3_aa: CASSTGQRDTQYF